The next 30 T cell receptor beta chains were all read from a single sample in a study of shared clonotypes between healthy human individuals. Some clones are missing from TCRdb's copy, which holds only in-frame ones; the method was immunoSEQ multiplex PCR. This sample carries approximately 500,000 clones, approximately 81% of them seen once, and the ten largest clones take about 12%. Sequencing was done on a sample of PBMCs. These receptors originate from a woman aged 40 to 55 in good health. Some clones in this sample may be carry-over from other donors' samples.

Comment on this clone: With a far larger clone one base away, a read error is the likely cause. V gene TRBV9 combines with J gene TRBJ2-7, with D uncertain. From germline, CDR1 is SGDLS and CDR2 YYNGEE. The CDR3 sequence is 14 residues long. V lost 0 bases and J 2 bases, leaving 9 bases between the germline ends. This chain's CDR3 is CASSVGAEPYEQYF. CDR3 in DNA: TGTGCCAGCAGCGTAGGGGCGGAACCCTACGAGCAGTACTTC.

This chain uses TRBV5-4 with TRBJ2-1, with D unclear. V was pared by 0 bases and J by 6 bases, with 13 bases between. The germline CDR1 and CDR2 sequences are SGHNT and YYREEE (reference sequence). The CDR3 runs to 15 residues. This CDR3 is CASSLESGFGNEQFF. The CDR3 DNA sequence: TGTGCCAGCAGCTTGGAGTCCGGGTTTGGCAATGAGCAGTTCTTC. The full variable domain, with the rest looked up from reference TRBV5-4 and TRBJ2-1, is ETGVTQSPTHLIKTRGQQVTLRCSSQSGHNTVSWYQQALGQGPQFIFQYYREEENGRGNFPPRFSGLQFPNYSSELNVNALELDDSALYLCASSLESGFGNEQFFGPGTRLTVL.

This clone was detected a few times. The CDR3 coding sequence is TGTGCCACCGGTGACGGGATGGGGAGAAACACCATATATTTT. Protein sequence: CATGDGMGRNTIYF. The J gene is TRBJ1-3, the V gene TRBV19; D call uncertain. The CDR3 is 14 residues long. The V end was cut by 10 bases, the J end by 5 bases, with 18 bases between. Germline loops: CDR1 LNHDA, CDR2 SQIVND (reference sequence).

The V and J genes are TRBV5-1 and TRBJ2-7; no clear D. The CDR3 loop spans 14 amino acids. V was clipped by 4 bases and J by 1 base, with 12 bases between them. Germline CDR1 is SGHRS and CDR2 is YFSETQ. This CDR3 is CASSARTDSYEQYF. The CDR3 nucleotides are TGCGCCAGCAGCGCACGTACAGATTCCTACGAGCAGTACTTC.

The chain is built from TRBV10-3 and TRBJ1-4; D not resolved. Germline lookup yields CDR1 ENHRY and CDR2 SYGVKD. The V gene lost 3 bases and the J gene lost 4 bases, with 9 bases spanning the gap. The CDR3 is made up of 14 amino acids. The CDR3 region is CAISDGFSNEKLFF. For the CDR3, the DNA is TGTGCCATCAGTGATGGCTTTAGTAATGAAAAACTGTTTTTT.

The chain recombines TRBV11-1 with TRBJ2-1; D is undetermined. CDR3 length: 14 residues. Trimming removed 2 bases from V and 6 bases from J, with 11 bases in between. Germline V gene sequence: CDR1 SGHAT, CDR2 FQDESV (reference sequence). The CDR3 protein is CASSLRGQPNEQFF. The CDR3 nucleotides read TGTGCCAGCAGCTTACGAGGTCAACCCAATGAGCAGTTCTTC.

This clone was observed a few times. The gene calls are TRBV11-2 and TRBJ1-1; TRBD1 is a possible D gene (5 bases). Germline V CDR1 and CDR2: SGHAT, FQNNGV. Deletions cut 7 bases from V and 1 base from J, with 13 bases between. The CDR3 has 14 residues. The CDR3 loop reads CASTWYGANTEAFF. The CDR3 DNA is TGTGCCAGCACCTGGTATGGGGCGAACACTGAAGCTTTCTTT.

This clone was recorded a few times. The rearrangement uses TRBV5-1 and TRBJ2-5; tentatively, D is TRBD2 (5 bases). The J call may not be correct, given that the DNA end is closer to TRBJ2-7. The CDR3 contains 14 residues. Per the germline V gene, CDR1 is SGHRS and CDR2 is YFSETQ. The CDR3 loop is CASSLDPDFYEQYF. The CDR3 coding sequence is TGCGCCAGCAGCTTGGATCCGGACTTCTACGAGCAGTACTTC.

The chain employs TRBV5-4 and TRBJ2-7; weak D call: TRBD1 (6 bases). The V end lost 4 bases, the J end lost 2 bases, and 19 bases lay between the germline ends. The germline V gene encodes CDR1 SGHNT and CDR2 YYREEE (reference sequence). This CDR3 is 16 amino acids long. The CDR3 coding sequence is TGTGCCAGCAGCCAAGATGGGGGAGACAGGACCTACGAGCAGTACTTC. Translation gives CASSQDGGDRTYEQYF.

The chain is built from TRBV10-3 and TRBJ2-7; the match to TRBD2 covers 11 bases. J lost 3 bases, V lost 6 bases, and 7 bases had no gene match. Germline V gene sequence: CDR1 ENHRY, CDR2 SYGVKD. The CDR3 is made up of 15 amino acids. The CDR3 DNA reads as TGTGCCATCAGCCTATTGGGACTAGCGGACTACGAGCAGTACTTC. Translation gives CAISLLGLADYEQYF.

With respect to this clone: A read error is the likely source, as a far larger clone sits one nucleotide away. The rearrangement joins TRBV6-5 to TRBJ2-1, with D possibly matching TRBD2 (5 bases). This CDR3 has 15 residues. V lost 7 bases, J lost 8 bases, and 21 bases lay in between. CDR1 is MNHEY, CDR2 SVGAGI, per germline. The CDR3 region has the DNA TGTGCCAGCACCTTCACACCTGACTCCGGGGATGAGCAGTTCTTC. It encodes CASTFTPDSGDEQFF.

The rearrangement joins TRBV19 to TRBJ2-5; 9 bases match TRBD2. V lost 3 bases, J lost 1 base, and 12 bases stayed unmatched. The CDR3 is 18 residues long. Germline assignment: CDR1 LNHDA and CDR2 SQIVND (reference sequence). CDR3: CASSMPQRAGGSQETQYF. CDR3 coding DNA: TGTGCCAGTAGTATGCCCCAACGAGCGGGAGGTTCCCAAGAGACCCAGTACTTC.

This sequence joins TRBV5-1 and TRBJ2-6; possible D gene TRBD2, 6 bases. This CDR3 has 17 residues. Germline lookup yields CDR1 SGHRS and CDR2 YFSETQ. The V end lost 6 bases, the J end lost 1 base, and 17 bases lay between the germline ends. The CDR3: CASTALSGGSGANVLTF. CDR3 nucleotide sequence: TGCGCCAGCACCGCTCTAAGTGGAGGGTCTGGGGCCAACGTCCTGACTTTC.

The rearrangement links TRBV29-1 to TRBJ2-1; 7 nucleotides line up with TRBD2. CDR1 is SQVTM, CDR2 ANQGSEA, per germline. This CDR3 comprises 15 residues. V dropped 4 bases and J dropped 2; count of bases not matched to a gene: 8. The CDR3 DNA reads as TGCAGCGTTGTTCGGCAAGGACTAGCCTACAATGAGCAGTTCTTC. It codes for CSVVRQGLAYNEQFF.

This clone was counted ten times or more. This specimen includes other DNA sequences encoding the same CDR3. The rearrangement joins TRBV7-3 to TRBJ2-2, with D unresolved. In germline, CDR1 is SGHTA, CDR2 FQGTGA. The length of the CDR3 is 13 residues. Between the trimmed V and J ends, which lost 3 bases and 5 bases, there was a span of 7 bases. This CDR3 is CASSFTETGELFF. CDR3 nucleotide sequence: TGTGCCAGCAGCTTTACAGAGACCGGGGAGCTGTTTTTT. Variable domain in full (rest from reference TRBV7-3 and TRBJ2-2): GAGVSQTPSNKVTEKGKYVELRCDPISGHTALYWYRQSLGQGPEFLIYFQGTGAADDSGLPNDRFFAVRPEGSVSTLKIQRTERGDSAVYLCASSFTETGELFFGEGSRLTVL.

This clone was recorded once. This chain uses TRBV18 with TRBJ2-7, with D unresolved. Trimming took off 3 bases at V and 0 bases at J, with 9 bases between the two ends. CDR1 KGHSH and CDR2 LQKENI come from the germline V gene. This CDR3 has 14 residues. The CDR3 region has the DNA TGTGCCAGCTCACCGTCCAGACGCTCCTACGAGCAGTACTTC. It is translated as CASSPSRRSYEQYF.

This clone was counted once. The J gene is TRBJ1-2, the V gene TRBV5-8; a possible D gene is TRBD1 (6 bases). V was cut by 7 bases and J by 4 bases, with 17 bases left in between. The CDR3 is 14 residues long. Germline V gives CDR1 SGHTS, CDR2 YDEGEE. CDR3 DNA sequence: TGTGCCAGCCGGCACAGGGCCCGGGGCTATGGCTACACCTTC. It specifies CASRHRARGYGYTF.

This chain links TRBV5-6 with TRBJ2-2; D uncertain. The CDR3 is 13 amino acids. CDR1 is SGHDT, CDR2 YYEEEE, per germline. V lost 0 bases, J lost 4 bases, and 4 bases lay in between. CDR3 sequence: CASSLVGTGELFF. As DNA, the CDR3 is TGTGCCAGCAGCTTGGTGGGCACCGGGGAGCTGTTTTTT.

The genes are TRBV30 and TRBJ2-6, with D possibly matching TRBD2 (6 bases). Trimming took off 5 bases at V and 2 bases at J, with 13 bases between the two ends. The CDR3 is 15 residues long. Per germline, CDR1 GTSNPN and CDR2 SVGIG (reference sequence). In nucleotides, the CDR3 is TGTGCCTGGGGGGAGGTTGGGGCTGGGGCCAACGTCCTGACTTTC. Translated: CAWGEVGAGANVLTF.

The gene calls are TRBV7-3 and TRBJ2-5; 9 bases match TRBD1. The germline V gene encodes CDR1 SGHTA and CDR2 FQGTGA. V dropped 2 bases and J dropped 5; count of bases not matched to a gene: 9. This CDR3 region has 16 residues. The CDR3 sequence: CASSLGPDRGLETQYF. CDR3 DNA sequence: TGTGCCAGCAGCTTAGGTCCGGACAGGGGATTGGAGACCCAGTACTTC.

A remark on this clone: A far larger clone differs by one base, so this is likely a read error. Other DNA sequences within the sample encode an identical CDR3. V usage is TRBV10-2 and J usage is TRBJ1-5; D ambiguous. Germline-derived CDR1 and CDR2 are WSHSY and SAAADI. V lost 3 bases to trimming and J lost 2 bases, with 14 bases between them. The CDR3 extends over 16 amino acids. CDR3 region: CASSDLTRRGNQPQHF. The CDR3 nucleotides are TGCGCCAGCAGTGACCTAACCAGGAGGGGCAATCAGCCCCAGCATTTT.

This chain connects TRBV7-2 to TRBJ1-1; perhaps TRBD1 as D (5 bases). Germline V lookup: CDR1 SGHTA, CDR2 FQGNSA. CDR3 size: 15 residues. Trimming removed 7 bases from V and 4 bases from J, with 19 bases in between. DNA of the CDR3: TGTGCCAGCAAACTTCTCCAGGGACCCGGCACTGAAGCTTTCTTT. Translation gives CASKLLQGPGTEAFF.

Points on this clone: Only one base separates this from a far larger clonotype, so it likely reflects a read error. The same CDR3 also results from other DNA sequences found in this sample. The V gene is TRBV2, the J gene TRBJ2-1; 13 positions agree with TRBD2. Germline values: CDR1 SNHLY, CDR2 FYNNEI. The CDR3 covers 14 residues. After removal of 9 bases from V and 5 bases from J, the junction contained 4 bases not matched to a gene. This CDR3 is CASRTSGSNNEQFF. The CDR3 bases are TGTGCCAGTAGGACTAGCGGGAGTAACAATGAGCAGTTCTTC.

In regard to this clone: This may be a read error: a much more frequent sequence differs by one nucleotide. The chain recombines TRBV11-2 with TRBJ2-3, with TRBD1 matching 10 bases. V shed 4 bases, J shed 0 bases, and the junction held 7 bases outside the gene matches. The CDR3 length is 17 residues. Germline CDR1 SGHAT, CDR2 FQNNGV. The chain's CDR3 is CASSSTVDRGSTDTQYF. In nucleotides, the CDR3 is TGTGCCAGCAGCTCGACGGTGGACAGGGGGAGCACAGATACGCAGTATTTT.

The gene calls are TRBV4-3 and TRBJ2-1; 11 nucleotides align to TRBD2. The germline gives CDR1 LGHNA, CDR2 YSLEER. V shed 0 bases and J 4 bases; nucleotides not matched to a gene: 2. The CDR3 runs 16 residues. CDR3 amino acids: CASSQELAGGYNEQFF. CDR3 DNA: TGCGCCAGCAGCCAAGAGCTAGCGGGAGGTTACAATGAGCAGTTCTTC.

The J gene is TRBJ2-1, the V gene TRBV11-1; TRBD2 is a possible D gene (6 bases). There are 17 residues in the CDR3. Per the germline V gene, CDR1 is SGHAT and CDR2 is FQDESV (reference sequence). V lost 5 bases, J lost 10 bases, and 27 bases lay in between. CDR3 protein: CASSLGSSGTGAGEQFF. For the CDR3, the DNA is TGTGCCAGCAGCCTGGGGAGCTCGGGGACTGGCGCGGGAGAGCAGTTCTTC.

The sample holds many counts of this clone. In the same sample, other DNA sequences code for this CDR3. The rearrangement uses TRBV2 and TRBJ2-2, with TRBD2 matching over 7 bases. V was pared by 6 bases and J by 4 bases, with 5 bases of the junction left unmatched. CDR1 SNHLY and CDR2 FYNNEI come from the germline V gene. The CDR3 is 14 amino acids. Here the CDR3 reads CASSILAATGELFF. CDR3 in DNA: TGTGCCAGCAGCATTCTAGCGGCCACCGGGGAGCTGTTTTTT.

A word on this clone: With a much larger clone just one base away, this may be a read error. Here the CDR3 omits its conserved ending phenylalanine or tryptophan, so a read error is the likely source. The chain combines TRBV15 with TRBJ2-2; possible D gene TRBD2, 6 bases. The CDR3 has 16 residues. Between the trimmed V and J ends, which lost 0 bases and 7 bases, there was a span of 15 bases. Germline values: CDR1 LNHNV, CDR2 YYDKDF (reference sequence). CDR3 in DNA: TGTGCCACCAGCAGAGATATGAGGGAGGTTGGCGGGGAGCTGTTTCTT. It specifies CATSRDMREVGGELFL.

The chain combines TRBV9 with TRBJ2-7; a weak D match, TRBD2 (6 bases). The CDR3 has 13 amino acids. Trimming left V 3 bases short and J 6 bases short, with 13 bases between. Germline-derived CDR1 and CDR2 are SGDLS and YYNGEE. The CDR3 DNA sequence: TGTGCCAGCAGCGACGCGACTAGAGGCGAGCAGTACTTC. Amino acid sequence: CASSDATRGEQYF. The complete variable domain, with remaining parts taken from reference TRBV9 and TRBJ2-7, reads DSGVTQTPKHLITATGQRVTLRCSPRSGDLSVYWYQQSLDQGLQFLIQYYNGEERAKGNILERFSAQQFPDLHSELNLSSLELGDSALYFCASSDATRGEQYFGPGTRLTVT.

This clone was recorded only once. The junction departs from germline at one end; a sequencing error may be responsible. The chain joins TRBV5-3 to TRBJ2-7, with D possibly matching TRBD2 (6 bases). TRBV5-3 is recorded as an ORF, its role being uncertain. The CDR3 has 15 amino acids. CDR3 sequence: CARGLAPGTGVPWPF. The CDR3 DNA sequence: TGTGCCAGAGGCTTGGCCCCCGGGACTGGCGTACCCTGGCCCTTC.